Included here is one TCR beta chain sequence, with context. Its antigen is not identified. The data were obtained in a study of T cell responses to AZD1222 COVID-19 vaccine. Whole-study findings and limits: At study baseline, merely several AZD1222 recipients were seropositive. The study sampled repertoires only after the peak T cell response. Donors were largely white British and mainly female; clonal diversity was possibly underestimated.

Unmatched junction bases numbered 6, after V lost 3 bases and J lost 4 bases. Germline V lookup: CDR1 SNHLY, CDR2 FYNNEI. CDR3 size: 14 residues. Sequencing used immunoSEQ multiplex PCR; TCRdb keeps in-frame clones, though not all of them. The table shows tens of thousands of clones, with approximately 88% occurring only once. The receptor's source is an adult who received the AZD1222 COVID-19 vaccine. The chain combines TRBV2 with TRBJ2-7, with TRBD1 matching 7 bases. The sequenced sample was peripheral blood, obtained 28 days after the second AZD1222 dose. The CDR3 nucleotides are TGTGCCAGCAGTGACCACAGGGGTTCATACGAGCAGTACTTC. This gives the protein CASSDHRGSYEQYF.